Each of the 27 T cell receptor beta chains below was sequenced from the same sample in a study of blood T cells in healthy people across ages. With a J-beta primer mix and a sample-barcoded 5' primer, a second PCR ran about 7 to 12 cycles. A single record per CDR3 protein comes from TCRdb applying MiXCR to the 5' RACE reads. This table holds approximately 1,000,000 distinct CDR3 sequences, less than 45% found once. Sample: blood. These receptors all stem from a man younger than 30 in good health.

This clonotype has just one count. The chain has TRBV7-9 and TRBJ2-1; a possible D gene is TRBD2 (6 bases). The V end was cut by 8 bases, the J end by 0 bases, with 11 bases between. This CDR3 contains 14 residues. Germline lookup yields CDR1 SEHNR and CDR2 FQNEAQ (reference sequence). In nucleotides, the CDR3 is TGTGCCAGCCGGGACTCGAACTCCTACAATGAGCAGTTCTTC. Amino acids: CASRDSNSYNEQFF.

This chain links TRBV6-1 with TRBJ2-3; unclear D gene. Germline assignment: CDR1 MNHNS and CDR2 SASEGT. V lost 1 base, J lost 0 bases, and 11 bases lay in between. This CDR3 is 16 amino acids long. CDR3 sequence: CASSEGRTISTDTQYF. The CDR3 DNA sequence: TGTGCCAGCAGTGAAGGTCGGACCATTAGCACAGATACGCAGTATTTT.

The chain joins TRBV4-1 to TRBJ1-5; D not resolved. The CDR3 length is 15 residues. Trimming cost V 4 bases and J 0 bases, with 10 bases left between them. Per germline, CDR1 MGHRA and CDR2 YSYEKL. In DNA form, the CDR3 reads TGCGCCAGCAGCCCCACGGCGGTTAGCAATCAGCCCCAGCATTTT. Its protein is CASSPTAVSNQPQHF.

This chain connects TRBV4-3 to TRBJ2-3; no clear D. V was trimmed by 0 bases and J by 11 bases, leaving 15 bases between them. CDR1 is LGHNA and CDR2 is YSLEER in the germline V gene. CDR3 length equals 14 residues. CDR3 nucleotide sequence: TGCGCCAGCAGCCAAGATGGGCCAGTTGCGGTGCAGTATTTT. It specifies CASSQDGPVAVQYF.

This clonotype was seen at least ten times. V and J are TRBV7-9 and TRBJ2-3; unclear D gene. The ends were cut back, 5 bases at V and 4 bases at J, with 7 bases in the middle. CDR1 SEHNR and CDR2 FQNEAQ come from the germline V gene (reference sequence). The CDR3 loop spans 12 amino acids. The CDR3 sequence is CASSPMADTQYF. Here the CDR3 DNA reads TGTGCCAGCAGCCCCATGGCAGATACGCAGTATTTT.

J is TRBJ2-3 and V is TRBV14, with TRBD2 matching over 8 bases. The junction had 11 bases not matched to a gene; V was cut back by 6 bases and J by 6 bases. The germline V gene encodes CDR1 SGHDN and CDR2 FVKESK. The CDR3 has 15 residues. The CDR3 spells CASSSGGLASDTQYF. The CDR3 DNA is TGTGCCAGCAGTTCGGGTGGACTAGCATCGGATACGCAGTATTTT.

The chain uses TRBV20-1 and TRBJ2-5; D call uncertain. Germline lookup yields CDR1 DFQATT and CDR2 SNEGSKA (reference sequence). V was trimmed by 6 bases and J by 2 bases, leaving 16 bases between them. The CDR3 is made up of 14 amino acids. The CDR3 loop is CSAPKDPAQETQYF. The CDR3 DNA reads TGCAGTGCCCCTAAGGACCCTGCACAAGAGACCCAGTACTTC.

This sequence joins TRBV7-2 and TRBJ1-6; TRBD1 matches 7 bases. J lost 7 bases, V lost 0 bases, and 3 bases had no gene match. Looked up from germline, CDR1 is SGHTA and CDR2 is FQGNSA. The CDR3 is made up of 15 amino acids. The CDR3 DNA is TGTGCCAGCAGCTTAGCGGGACAGCGGAATTCACCCCTCCACTTT. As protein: CASSLAGQRNSPLHF.

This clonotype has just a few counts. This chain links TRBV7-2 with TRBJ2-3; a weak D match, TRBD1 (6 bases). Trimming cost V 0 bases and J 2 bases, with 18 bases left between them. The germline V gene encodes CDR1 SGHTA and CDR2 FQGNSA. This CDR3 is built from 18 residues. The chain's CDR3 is CASSLAGVGRGVTDTQYF. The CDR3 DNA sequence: TGTGCCAGCAGCTTAGCGGGCGTCGGCAGGGGAGTCACAGATACGCAGTATTTT.

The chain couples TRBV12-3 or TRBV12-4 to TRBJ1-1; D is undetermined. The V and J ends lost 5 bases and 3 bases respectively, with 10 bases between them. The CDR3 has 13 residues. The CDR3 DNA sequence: TGTGCCAGCAGTCACGACGTTTACACTGAAGCTTTCTTT. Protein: CASSHDVYTEAFF.

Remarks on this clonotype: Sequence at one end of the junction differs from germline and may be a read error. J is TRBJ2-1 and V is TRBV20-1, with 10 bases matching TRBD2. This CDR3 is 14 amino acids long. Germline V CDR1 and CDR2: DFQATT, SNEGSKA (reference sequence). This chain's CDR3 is CSASPSGGYNERFF. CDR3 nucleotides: TGCAGTGCTTCCCCTAGCGGGGGTTACAATGAGCGGTTCTTC.

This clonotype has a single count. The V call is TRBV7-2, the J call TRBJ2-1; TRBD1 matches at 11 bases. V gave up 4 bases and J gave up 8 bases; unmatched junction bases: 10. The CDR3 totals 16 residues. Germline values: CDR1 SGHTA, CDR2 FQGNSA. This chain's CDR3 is CASSYRTGQGGHEQFF. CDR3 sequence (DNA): TGTGCCAGCAGCTATCGTACGGGACAGGGGGGCCATGAGCAGTTCTTC. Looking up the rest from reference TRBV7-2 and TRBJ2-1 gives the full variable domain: GAGVSQSPSNKVTEKGKDVELRCDPISGHTALYWYRQSLGQGLEFLIYFQGNSAPDKSGLPSDRFSAERTGGSVSTLTIQRTQQEDSAVYLCASSYRTGQGGHEQFFGPGTRLTVL.

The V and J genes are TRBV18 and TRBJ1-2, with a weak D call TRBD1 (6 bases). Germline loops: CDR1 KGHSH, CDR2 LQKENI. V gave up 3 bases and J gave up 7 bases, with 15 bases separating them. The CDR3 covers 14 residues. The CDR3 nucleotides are TGTGCCAGCTCACCGGGTCGACAGGATCGTGGCTACACCTTC. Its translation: CASSPGRQDRGYTF.

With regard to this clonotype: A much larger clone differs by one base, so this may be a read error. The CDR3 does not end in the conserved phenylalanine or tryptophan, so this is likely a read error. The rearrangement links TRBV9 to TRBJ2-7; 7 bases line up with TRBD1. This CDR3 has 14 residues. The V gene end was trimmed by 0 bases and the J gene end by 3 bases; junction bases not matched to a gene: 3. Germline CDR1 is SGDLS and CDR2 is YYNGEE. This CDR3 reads CASSVGQGFYEQYS. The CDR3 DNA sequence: TGTGCCAGCAGCGTAGGACAGGGCTTCTACGAGCAGTACTCC.

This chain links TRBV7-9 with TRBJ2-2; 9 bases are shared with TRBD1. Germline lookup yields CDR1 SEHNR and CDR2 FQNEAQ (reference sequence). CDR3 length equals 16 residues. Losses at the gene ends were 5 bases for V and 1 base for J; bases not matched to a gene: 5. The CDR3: CASSLDRGLNTGELFF. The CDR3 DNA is TGTGCCAGCAGCCTGGACAGGGGACTGAACACCGGGGAGCTGTTTTTT.

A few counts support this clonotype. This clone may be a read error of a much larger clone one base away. The CDR3 nucleotides are TGTGCCACCAGTGACAGGGGATCCTACAATGAGCAGTACTTC. This encodes CATSDRGSYNEQYF. V usage is TRBV24-1 and J usage is TRBJ2-1; D may be TRBD1 (6 bases). Gene TRBJ2-7 matches the end of the DNA better, so the J call may be wrong. CDR1 KGHDR and CDR2 SFDVKD come from the germline V gene. CDR3 length equals 14 residues.

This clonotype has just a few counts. In nucleotides, the CDR3 is TGCAGTGCTAGAGATTCTCGGCCCGGGGGATATGGCTACACCTTC. Amino acids: CSARDSRPGGYGYTF. V is TRBV20-1 and J is TRBJ1-2; tentative D call: TRBD1 (5 bases). The CDR3 runs to 15 residues. Germline-derived CDR1 and CDR2 are DFQATT and SNEGSKA (reference sequence). V shed 0 bases and J shed 5 bases, with 16 bases lying between them.

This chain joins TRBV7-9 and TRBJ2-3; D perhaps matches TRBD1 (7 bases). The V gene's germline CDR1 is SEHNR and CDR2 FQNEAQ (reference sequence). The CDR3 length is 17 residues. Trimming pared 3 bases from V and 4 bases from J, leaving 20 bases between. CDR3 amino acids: CASSFYQGGLEPDTQYF. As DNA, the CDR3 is TGTGCCAGCAGCTTCTATCAGGGGGGCCTTGAGCCAGATACGCAGTATTTT.

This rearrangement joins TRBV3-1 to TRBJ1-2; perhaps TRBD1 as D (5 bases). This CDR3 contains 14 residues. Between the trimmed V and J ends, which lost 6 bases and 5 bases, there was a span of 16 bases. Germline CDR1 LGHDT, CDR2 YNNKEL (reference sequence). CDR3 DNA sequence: TGTGCCAGCAGGCCAGGACAAGCAAGATATGGCTACACCTTC. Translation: CASRPGQARYGYTF.

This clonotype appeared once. The DNA for the CDR3 is TGTGCCAGCAGCTTGGAGTGGTCCAACAATGAGCAGTTCTTC. This sequence encodes CASSLEWSNNEQFF. The J gene is TRBJ2-1, the V gene TRBV5-4, with D uncertain. The CDR3 is 14 residues long. CDR1 and CDR2 (germline): SGHNT, YYREEE (reference sequence). Trimming pared 0 bases from V and 5 bases from J, leaving 9 bases between. The full variable domain, completed using reference TRBV5-4 and TRBJ2-1, is ETGVTQSPTHLIKTRGQQVTLRCSSQSGHNTVSWYQQALGQGPQFIFQYYREEENGRGNFPPRFSGLQFPNYSSELNVNALELDDSALYLCASSLEWSNNEQFFGPGTRLTVL.

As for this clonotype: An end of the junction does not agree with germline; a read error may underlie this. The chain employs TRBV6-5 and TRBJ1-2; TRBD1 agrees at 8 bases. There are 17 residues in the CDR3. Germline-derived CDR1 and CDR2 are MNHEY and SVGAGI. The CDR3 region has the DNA TGTGCCAGCAGTCACTCGGTATCAGGACAGGGCGGCTATGGCTACACCTTC. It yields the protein CASSHSVSGQGGYGYTF.

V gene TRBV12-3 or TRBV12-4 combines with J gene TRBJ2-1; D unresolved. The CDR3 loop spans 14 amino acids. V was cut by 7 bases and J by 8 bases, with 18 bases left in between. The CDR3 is CASTKEVLSDEQFF. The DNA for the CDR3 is TGTGCCAGCACCAAAGAGGTCCTTTCCGATGAGCAGTTCTTC.

In nucleotides, the CDR3 is TGTGCCAGCAGCTTCCCCGGACAGACAGAGCAGTTCTTC. This translates into CASSFPGQTEQFF. V is TRBV7-8 and J is TRBJ2-1; D may be TRBD1 (6 bases). V gave up 3 bases and J gave up 10 bases, with 13 bases separating them. The CDR3 is 13 amino acids. Per germline, CDR1 SGHVS and CDR2 FQNEAQ.

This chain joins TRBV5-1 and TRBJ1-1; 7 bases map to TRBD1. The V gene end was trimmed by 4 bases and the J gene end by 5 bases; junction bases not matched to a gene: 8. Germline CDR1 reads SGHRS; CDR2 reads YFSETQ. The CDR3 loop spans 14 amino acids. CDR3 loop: CASSRWGRGTEAFF. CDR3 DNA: TGCGCCAGCAGCAGATGGGGCAGGGGGACTGAAGCTTTCTTT.

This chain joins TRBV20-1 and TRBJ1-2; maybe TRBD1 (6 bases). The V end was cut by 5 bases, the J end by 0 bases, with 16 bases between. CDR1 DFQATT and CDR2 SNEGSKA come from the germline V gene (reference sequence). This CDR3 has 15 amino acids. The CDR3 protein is CSADESGASNYGYTF. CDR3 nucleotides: TGCAGTGCTGACGAGTCAGGGGCCTCTAACTATGGCTACACCTTC.

DNA of the CDR3: TGTGCCAGCAGCTTAGGTCTAGCTAACTATGGCTACACCTTC. Amino acids: CASSLGLANYGYTF. The chain recombines TRBV7-9 with TRBJ1-2; D is ambiguous. Trimming stripped 1 base from V and 0 bases from J, with 6 bases between. This CDR3 has 14 amino acids. From germline, CDR1 is SEHNR and CDR2 FQNEAQ (reference sequence).

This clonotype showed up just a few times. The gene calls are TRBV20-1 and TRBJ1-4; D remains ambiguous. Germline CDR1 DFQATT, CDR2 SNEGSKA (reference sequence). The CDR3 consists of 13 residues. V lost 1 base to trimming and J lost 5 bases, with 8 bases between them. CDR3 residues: CSARVQPNEKLFF. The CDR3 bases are TGCAGTGCTAGAGTCCAGCCCAATGAAAAACTGTTTTTT.